The 10 T cell receptor beta chains below come from one sample, sequenced in a study of cytomegalovirus exposure and HLA in healthy donors. The study ran its PCR with 60 Vbeta and 13 Jbeta primers. Assay used: immunoSEQ multiplex PCR; TCRdb lists only in-frame clones, some missing. In the table there are about 150,000 clones, more than 60% of which are singletons. The sequencing sample was made of PBMCs. The receptors originated from a woman aged 40 to 55 in good health and CMV-seronegative.

The chain uses TRBV6-6 and TRBJ1-2; possibly TRBD1 for D (6 bases). Trimming shortened V by 4 bases and J by 7 bases, and 16 bases separated the two germline ends. Looked up from germline, CDR1 is MNHNY and CDR2 is SVGAGI (reference sequence). The CDR3 sequence is 14 residues long. The CDR3 sequence is CASSFDRLAGGYTF. CDR3 nucleotide sequence: TGTGCCAGCAGTTTCGACAGGTTGGCGGGTGGCTACACCTTC.

The V and J genes are TRBV10-1 and TRBJ2-7, with a possible D match to TRBD2 (5 bases). V lost 4 bases to trimming and J lost 2 bases, with 6 bases between them. Germline V gene sequence: CDR1 WNHNN, CDR2 SYGVQD (reference sequence). The CDR3 is 12 amino acids. Here the CDR3 DNA reads TGCGCCAGCAGTGCCGGGACCTACGAGCAGTACTTC. It is translated as CASSAGTYEQYF.

This chain joins TRBV6-5 and TRBJ2-7, with D unresolved. V lost 5 bases and J 0 bases, leaving 8 bases between the germline ends. The CDR3 has 13 amino acids. CDR1 and CDR2 from the germline V gene are MNHEY and SVGAGI. The CDR3 is CASSTFSSYEQYF. The CDR3 bases are TGTGCCAGCAGTACCTTCAGCTCCTACGAGCAGTACTTC.

This sequence joins TRBV7-9 and TRBJ1-6; 9 nucleotides align to TRBD1. Unmatched junction bases numbered 4, after V lost 1 base and J lost 9 bases. Germline CDR1 SEHNR, CDR2 FQNEAQ (reference sequence). The CDR3 is 15 amino acids. The CDR3 region is CASSLGDRVGSPLHF. The CDR3 bases are TGTGCCAGCAGCTTAGGGGACAGGGTGGGTTCACCCCTCCACTTT. The complete variable domain, with remaining parts taken from reference TRBV7-9 and TRBJ1-6, reads DTGVSQNPRHKITKRGQNVTFRCDPISEHNRLYWYRQTLGQGPEFLTYFQNEAQLEKSRLLSDRFSAERPKGSFSTLEIQRTEQGDSAMYLCASSLGDRVGSPLHFGNGTRLTVT.

The rearrangement uses TRBV28 and TRBJ2-1; TRBD2 agrees at 10 bases. Losses at the gene ends were 6 bases for V and 7 bases for J; bases not matched to a gene: 15. The CDR3 contains 17 residues. The germline gives CDR1 MDHEN, CDR2 SYDVKM. CDR3 residues: CASSLRLAGAVGNEQFF. In DNA form, the CDR3 reads TGTGCCAGCAGCCTGCGGCTAGCGGGGGCCGTTGGTAATGAGCAGTTCTTC.

The V gene is TRBV4-1, the J gene TRBJ1-5; TRBD1 might be the D (6 bases). V dropped 4 bases and J dropped 0 bases, with 16 bases sitting between them. The CDR3 consists of 17 residues. CDR1 is MGHRA and CDR2 is YSYEKL in the germline V gene. The CDR3 DNA is TGCGCCAGCAGCCTCCCCCCGGACAGCAATAGCAATCAGCCCCAGCATTTT. This gives the protein CASSLPPDSNSNQPQHF.

The J gene is TRBJ1-1, the V gene TRBV6-1; D is ambiguous. Trimming took off 3 bases at V and 1 base at J, with 6 bases between the two ends. The CDR3 runs 13 residues. In germline, CDR1 is MNHNS, CDR2 SASEGT. The DNA of the CDR3 is TGTGCCAGCAGTGAGGAGGAGAACACTGAAGCTTTCTTT. This translates into CASSEEENTEAFF.

This sequence joins TRBV4-2 and TRBJ1-1, with D perhaps matching TRBD1 (5 bases). CDR1 is LGHNA, CDR2 YNFKEQ, per germline. The V and J ends lost 5 bases and 1 base respectively, with 17 bases between them. This CDR3 spans 16 amino acids. CDR3: CASSAGGAGGNTEAFF. The CDR3 DNA reads as TGTGCCAGCAGCGCGGGAGGAGCGGGGGGGAACACTGAAGCTTTCTTT.

CDR3 nucleotide sequence: TGTGCCAGCACCAGCTTAGGGGCTGGGGCCAACGTCCTGACTTTC. This encodes CASTSLGAGANVLTF. The V gene is TRBV27, the J gene TRBJ2-6, with D tentatively TRBD1 (5 bases). CDR1 MNHEY and CDR2 SMNVEV come from the germline V gene (reference sequence). With 7 bases removed from V and 2 bases from J, the gap between germline ends came to 12 bases. This CDR3 contains 15 residues. The complete variable domain, with remaining parts taken from reference TRBV27 and TRBJ2-6, reads EAQVTQNPRYLITVTGKKLTVTCSQNMNHEYMSWYRQDPGLGLRQIYYSMNVEVTDKGDVPEGYKVSRKEKRNFPLILESPSPNQTSLYFCASTSLGAGANVLTFGAGSRLTVL.

The chain combines TRBV5-1 with TRBJ1-1, with a weak D call TRBD1 (5 bases). The V end lost 4 bases, the J end lost 3 bases, and 19 bases lay between the germline ends. CDR1 is SGHRS, CDR2 YFSETQ, per germline. There are 16 residues in the CDR3. The CDR3 spells CASSRGTGRGDTEAFF. Here the CDR3 DNA reads TGCGCCAGCAGCAGGGGTACGGGGCGCGGGGACACTGAAGCTTTCTTT.